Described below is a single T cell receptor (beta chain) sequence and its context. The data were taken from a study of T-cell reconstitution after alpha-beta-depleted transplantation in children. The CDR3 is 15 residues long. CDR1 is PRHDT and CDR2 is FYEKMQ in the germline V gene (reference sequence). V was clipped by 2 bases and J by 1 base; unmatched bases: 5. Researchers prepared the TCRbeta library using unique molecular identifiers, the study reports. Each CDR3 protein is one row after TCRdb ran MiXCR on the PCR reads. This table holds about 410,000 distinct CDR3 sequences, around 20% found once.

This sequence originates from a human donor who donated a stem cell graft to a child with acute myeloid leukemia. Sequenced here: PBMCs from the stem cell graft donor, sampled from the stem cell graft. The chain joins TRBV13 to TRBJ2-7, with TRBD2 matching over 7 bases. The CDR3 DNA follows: TGTGCCAGCAGCTTACAGGTTAGCGGGTCCTACGAGCAGTACTTC. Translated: CASSLQVSGSYEQYF.